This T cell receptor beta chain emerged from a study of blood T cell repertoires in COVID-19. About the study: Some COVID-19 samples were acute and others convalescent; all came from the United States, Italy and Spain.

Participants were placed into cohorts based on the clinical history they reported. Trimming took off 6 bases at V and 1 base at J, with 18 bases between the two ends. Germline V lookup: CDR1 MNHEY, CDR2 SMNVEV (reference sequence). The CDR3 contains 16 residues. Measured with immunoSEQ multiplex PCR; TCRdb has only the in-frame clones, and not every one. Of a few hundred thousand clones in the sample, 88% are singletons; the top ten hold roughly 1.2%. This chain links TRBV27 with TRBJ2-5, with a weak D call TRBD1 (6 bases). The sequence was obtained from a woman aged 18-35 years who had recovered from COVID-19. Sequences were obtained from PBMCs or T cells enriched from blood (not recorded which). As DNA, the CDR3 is TGTGCCAGCAGACTTACACAACAGGGACCCCAAGAGACCCAGTACTTC. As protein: CASRLTQQGPQETQYF.